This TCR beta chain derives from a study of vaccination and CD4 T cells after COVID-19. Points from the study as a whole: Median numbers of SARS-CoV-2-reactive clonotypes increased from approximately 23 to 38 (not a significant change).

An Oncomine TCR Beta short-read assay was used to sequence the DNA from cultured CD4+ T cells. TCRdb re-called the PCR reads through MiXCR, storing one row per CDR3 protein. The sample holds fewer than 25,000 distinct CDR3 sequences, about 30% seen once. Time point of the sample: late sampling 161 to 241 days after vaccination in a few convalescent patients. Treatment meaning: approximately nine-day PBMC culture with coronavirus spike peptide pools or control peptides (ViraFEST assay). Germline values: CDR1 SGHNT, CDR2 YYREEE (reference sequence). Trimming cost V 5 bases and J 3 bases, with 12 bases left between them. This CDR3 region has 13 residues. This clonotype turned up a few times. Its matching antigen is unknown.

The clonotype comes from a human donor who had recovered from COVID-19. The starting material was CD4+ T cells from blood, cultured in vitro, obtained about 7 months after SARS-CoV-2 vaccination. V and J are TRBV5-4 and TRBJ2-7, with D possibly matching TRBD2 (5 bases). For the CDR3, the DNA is TGTGCCAGCAGTGAGGGAACCCTCTACGAGCAGTACTTC. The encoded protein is CASSEGTLYEQYF.